Below, 32 T cell receptor beta chains from the same sample are listed, as sequenced in a study of T cells after yellow fever vaccination. TCRdb itself ran the 5' RACE reads through MiXCR, one entry per CDR3 protein. Among 350,000 to 450,000 distinct CDR3 sequences listed, approximately 18% were seen once. Sequences were derived from PBMCs, sampled before the yellow fever booster vaccination. These receptors were collected from a man between 18 and 29 years old who received the YFV17D yellow fever vaccine.

The chain combines TRBV7-8 with TRBJ2-3, with 7 bases lining up with TRBD2. The junction had 6 bases not matched to a gene; V was cut back by 4 bases and J by 2 bases. The CDR3 runs to 15 residues. Per germline, CDR1 SGHVS and CDR2 FQNEAQ. The CDR3 is CASSSLRGNTDTQYF. The CDR3 nucleotides read TGTGCCAGCAGCTCCCTGCGGGGGAACACAGATACGCAGTATTTT.

This clonotype was observed many times. The CDR3 loop is CASSVDTGGYEQYV. The CDR3 DNA reads as TGTGCCAGCAGCGTCGACACCGGTGGGTACGAGCAGTACGTC. The rearrangement uses TRBV11-2 and TRBJ2-7; no firm D call. V lost 5 bases, J lost 4 bases, and 15 bases lay in between. This CDR3 region has 14 residues. Germline CDR1 is SGHAT and CDR2 is FQNNGV.

This chain connects TRBV5-1 to TRBJ2-7; TRBD1 agrees at 9 bases. After removal of 5 bases from V and 0 bases from J, the junction contained 6 bases not matched to a gene. Germline V CDR1 and CDR2: SGHRS, YFSETQ. The length of the CDR3 is 15 residues. This CDR3 reads CASRKWGQGSYEQYF. CDR3 sequence (DNA): TGCGCCAGCAGGAAATGGGGACAGGGCTCCTACGAGCAGTACTTC.

This clonotype was detected a few times. V is TRBV3-1 and J is TRBJ1-5, with a tentative D call TRBD1 (5 bases). CDR3 length: 16 residues. Germline values: CDR1 LGHDT, CDR2 YNNKEL (reference sequence). The V and J ends lost 1 base and 0 bases respectively, with 10 bases between them. The DNA of the CDR3 is TGTGCCAGCAGCCAAGGGGGGGGGTATAGCAATCAGCCCCAGCATTTT. Protein: CASSQGGGYSNQPQHF. Full variable domain (missing parts from reference TRBV3-1 and TRBJ1-5): DTAVSQTPKYLVTQMGNDKSIKCEQNLGHDTMYWYKQDSKKFLKIMFSYNNKELIINETVPNRFSPKSPDKAHLNLHINSLELGDSAVYFCASSQGGGYSNQPQHFGDGTRLSIL.

This clonotype showed up just a few times. This rearrangement joins TRBV29-1 to TRBJ2-5; 7 bases align to TRBD2. The CDR3 covers 11 residues. Germline CDR1 is SQVTM and CDR2 is ANQGSEA. Trimming took 7 bases from V and 5 from J; bases not matched to a gene: 4. The CDR3 coding sequence is TGCAGCGGGGGGGGTGAGGAGACCCAGTACTTC. It codes for CSGGGEETQYF.

The chain is built from TRBV6-2 or TRBV6-3 and TRBJ2-1, with TRBD2 identical over 7 bases. Germline loops: CDR1 MNHEY, CDR2 SVGEGT. The CDR3 consists of 16 residues. J gave up 1 base and V 3 bases, and 6 bases lay outside the gene matches. CDR3 residues: CASSYTSVLSYNEQFF. In DNA form, the CDR3 reads TGTGCCAGCAGTTATACTAGCGTCCTTTCCTACAATGAGCAGTTCTTC.

This clonotype has at least ten counts. The J gene is TRBJ2-5, the V gene TRBV4-3; TRBD2 matches 10 bases. Trimming cost V 4 bases and J 4 bases; bases outside gene matches: 9. Germline V gene sequence: CDR1 LGHNA, CDR2 YSLEER. The CDR3 is 16 residues long. The CDR3, as DNA: TGCGCCAGCAGCCTTAGAGCGGGGGGGCTCGTAGAGACCCAGTACTTC. This translates into CASSLRAGGLVETQYF.

The V call is TRBV12-5, the J call TRBJ1-1; the D gene is possibly TRBD1 (5 bases). The CDR3 sequence is 11 residues long. Germline-derived CDR1 and CDR2 are LGHNT and FRNRAP. V lost 2 bases, J lost 11 bases, and 9 bases lay in between. CDR3 sequence reads: CASGLRDAAFF. CDR3 nucleotide sequence: TGTGCTAGTGGTTTGAGGGACGCGGCTTTCTTT.

This clonotype was detected only a few times. J is TRBJ2-2 and V is TRBV7-9; D remains ambiguous. CDR1 and CDR2 (germline): SEHNR, FQNEAQ (reference sequence). V dropped 5 bases and J dropped 3 bases, with 13 bases sitting between them. The CDR3 is 15 residues long. The CDR3 protein is CASSPGPADTGELFF. The CDR3 DNA is TGTGCCAGCAGCCCAGGTCCGGCGGACACCGGGGAGCTGTTTTTT.

This clonotype was picked up a small number of times. This chain connects TRBV5-1 to TRBJ1-2, with D tentatively TRBD1 (5 bases). The CDR3 runs 13 residues. V dropped 4 bases and J dropped 6 bases, with 13 bases sitting between them. Per germline, CDR1 SGHRS and CDR2 YFSETQ. CDR3 in amino acids: CASSPTVKDGYTF. CDR3 in DNA: TGCGCCAGCAGCCCGACAGTTAAGGATGGCTACACCTTC.

This clonotype was counted between two and nine times. The chain joins TRBV3-1 to TRBJ1-2; no definite D call. The CDR3 has 14 amino acids. V was clipped by 2 bases and J by 2 bases, with 9 bases between them. The V gene's germline CDR1 is LGHDT and CDR2 YNNKEL (reference sequence). The CDR3: CASSQTGRNYGYTF. The DNA for the CDR3 is TGTGCCAGCAGCCAAACGGGCAGGAACTATGGCTACACCTTC.

The chain joins TRBV12-5 to TRBJ2-7, with a tentative D call TRBD2 (6 bases). This CDR3 has 12 amino acids. Germline V gene data show CDR1 as LGHNT and CDR2 as FRNRAP. The germline V and J ends were trimmed by 7 bases and 2 bases, with 9 bases remaining between them. The CDR3 here is CASARGTYEQYF. Here the CDR3 DNA reads TGTGCTAGTGCCCGGGGGACCTACGAGCAGTACTTC.

The rearrangement links TRBV5-1 to TRBJ2-5; D is unresolved. Germline CDR1 reads SGHRS; CDR2 reads YFSETQ. Trimming cost V 0 bases and J 5 bases, with 11 bases left between them. The length of the CDR3 is 14 residues. The CDR3 sequence: CASSLDPGRETQYF. In nucleotides, the CDR3 is TGCGCCAGCAGCTTGGATCCGGGCCGGGAGACCCAGTACTTC.

This rearrangement joins TRBV6-6 to TRBJ1-4; the match to TRBD1 covers 9 bases. The CDR3 is 16 residues long. After removal of 5 bases from V and 12 bases from J, the junction contained 16 bases not matched to a gene. In germline, CDR1 is MNHNY, CDR2 SVGAGI (reference sequence). CDR3 DNA sequence: TGTGCCAGCAGTACAGGGGGCGATTCCCGCCCGAGGGAACTGTTTTTT. Amino acid sequence: CASSTGGDSRPRELFF.

The genes are TRBV20-1 and TRBJ2-2; 9 positions match TRBD2. The CDR3 runs to 13 residues. Germline CDR1 is DFQATT and CDR2 is SNEGSKA (reference sequence). CDR3 coding DNA: TGCAGCGGGCTAGCGGGGATGACCGGGGAGCTGTTTTTT. It codes for CSGLAGMTGELFF.

The table lists this clonotype with a few counts. The rearrangement uses TRBV28 and TRBJ1-6; D perhaps matches TRBD1 (5 bases). Germline CDR1 MDHEN, CDR2 SYDVKM. Trimming took 4 bases from V and 13 from J, leaving 20 bases between them. The CDR3 extends over 15 amino acids. CDR3 amino acids: CASSSEPGPRSPLHF. Written as DNA, the CDR3 is TGTGCCAGCAGTTCAGAACCGGGACCACGATCCCCCCTCCACTTT.

This clonotype came up many times. The V gene is TRBV4-3, the J gene TRBJ2-5, with 8 bases that match TRBD2. Trimming cost V 6 bases and J 5 bases; bases outside gene matches: 8. The CDR3 extends over 14 amino acids. Germline loops: CDR1 LGHNA, CDR2 YSLEER. The CDR3 loop is CASSLRGGGETQYF. The CDR3 DNA sequence: TGCGCCAGCAGTCTAAGGGGCGGGGGGGAGACCCAGTACTTC.

The table lists this clonotype with a few counts. This chain joins TRBV6-2 or TRBV6-3 and TRBJ2-1, with TRBD2 identical over 15 bases. V was pared by 2 bases and J by 10 bases, with 12 bases of the junction left unmatched. Germline V gives CDR1 MNHEY, CDR2 SVGEGT. This CDR3 contains 18 residues. CDR3 DNA sequence: TGTGCCAGCAGTTACCGCCCAGAGCGGACTAGCGGGGGGGGCGAGCAGTTCTTC. Its translation: CASSYRPERTSGGGEQFF.

The chain links TRBV20-1 to TRBJ2-2, with D maybe TRBD1 (6 bases). The CDR3 is 15 residues long. CDR1 is DFQATT and CDR2 is SNEGSKA in the germline V gene (reference sequence). With 2 bases removed from V and 1 base from J, the gap between germline ends came to 11 bases. The CDR3 nucleotides read TGCAGTGCTAGAATTCCGGGACAGAACACCGGGGAGCTGTTTTTT. It is translated as CSARIPGQNTGELFF.

This clonotype was counted only a few times. The rearrangement joins TRBV18 to TRBJ2-3, with D unresolved. Trimming took off 4 bases at V and 1 base at J, with 12 bases between the two ends. Per germline, CDR1 KGHSH and CDR2 LQKENI. The CDR3 extends over 15 amino acids. CDR3 sequence: CASSRGDFRTDTQYF. CDR3 coding DNA: TGTGCCAGCTCACGAGGCGACTTTCGCACAGATACGCAGTATTTT.

This clonotype has just a few counts. The chain joins TRBV4-1 to TRBJ2-1; TRBD2 agrees at 14 bases. The CDR3 loop spans 15 amino acids. Losses at the gene ends were 5 bases for V and 10 bases for J; bases not matched to a gene: 7. Germline CDR1 MGHRA, CDR2 YSYEKL. As DNA, the CDR3 is TGCGCCAGCAGCGTGCGACTAGCGGGGGGGCGGGAGCAGTTCTTC. Protein: CASSVRLAGGREQFF.

In its sample, this clonotype was seen a few times. The gene calls are TRBV7-2 and TRBJ2-3, with a weak D call TRBD2 (7 bases). V shed 4 bases and J shed 3 bases, with 20 bases lying between them. The CDR3 covers 17 residues. CDR1 is SGHTA and CDR2 is FQGNSA in the germline V gene. The CDR3 DNA reads TGTGCCAGCAGCTGGGAGGATGGGGGGGGGCGGACAGATACGCAGTATTTT. Translating gives CASSWEDGGGRTDTQYF.

The chain combines TRBV24-1 with TRBJ1-4; D is unresolved. The CDR3 is 16 residues long. Germline V gene data show CDR1 as KGHDR and CDR2 as SFDVKD. V lost 8 bases and J 11 bases, leaving 26 bases between the germline ends. Here the CDR3 reads CATTRFRNIPRGKLFF. CDR3 DNA: TGTGCCACCACCAGATTTAGGAATATACCTCGTGGGAAACTGTTTTTT.

The chain employs TRBV6-5 and TRBJ2-7; D possibly corresponds to TRBD1 (7 bases). Per germline, CDR1 MNHEY and CDR2 SVGAGI. V gave up 5 bases and J gave up 3 bases, with 17 bases separating them. The CDR3 is 15 amino acids. CDR3 bases: TGTGCCAGCAGTCCGGTCGGAGGGGGCAGCTACGAGCAGTACTTC. Translation: CASSPVGGGSYEQYF.

This clonotype was observed a handful of times. The V gene is TRBV14, the J gene TRBJ2-7; D call uncertain. The germline gives CDR1 SGHDN, CDR2 FVKESK. The CDR3 totals 13 residues. Trimming shortened V by 4 bases and J by 6 bases, and 13 bases separated the two germline ends. The chain's CDR3 is CASSPSRSGEQYV. The DNA for the CDR3 is TGTGCCAGCAGCCCGAGTCGGTCTGGCGAGCAGTACGTC.

The CDR3 region has the DNA TGTGCCAGCAGACGCGCAGGGGGTCTGCCCTACGAGCAGTACTTC. Protein product: CASRRAGGLPYEQYF. The genes are TRBV27 and TRBJ2-7; TRBD1 agrees at 7 bases. Germline values: CDR1 MNHEY, CDR2 SMNVEV (reference sequence). This CDR3 has 15 amino acids. V dropped 6 bases and J dropped 2; count of bases not matched to a gene: 10.

The chain has TRBV11-2 and TRBJ1-5; D gene uncertain. V lost 4 bases and J lost 3, with 7 bases in between. Per the germline V gene, CDR1 is SGHAT and CDR2 is FQNNGV. The CDR3 sequence is 13 residues long. CDR3 sequence reads: CASSYSYNQPQHF. The DNA for the CDR3 is TGTGCCAGCAGCTACAGTTACAATCAGCCCCAGCATTTT.

This clonotype was seen a few times. The chain links TRBV29-1 to TRBJ2-3; 13 nucleotides match TRBD2. Unmatched junction bases numbered 9, after V lost 5 bases and J lost 1 base. The germline V gene encodes CDR1 SQVTM and CDR2 ANQGSEA. This CDR3 has 17 amino acids. CDR3 in amino acids: CSVWSTGTSGGTDTQYF. In DNA form, the CDR3 reads TGCAGCGTTTGGTCCACCGGGACTAGCGGGGGCACAGATACGCAGTATTTT.

This chain uses TRBV11-3 with TRBJ2-1; perhaps TRBD2 as D (5 bases). Germline CDR1 reads SGHNT; CDR2 reads YENEEA. This CDR3 is 13 amino acids long. V dropped 4 bases and J dropped 9 bases, with 13 bases sitting between them. The CDR3 reads CASSYPPGFEQFF. As DNA, the CDR3 is TGTGCCAGCAGCTACCCCCCGGGGTTTGAGCAGTTCTTC.

This clonotype was counted between two and nine times. The chain couples TRBV5-6 to TRBJ2-7; TRBD1 aligns across 7 bases. V was clipped by 2 bases and J by 3 bases; unmatched bases: 5. The CDR3 is 14 amino acids. Germline CDR1 reads SGHDT; CDR2 reads YYEEEE. CDR3 protein: CASSFGQGDYEQYF. The CDR3, as DNA: TGTGCCAGCAGCTTTGGGCAGGGGGACTACGAGCAGTACTTC. Full variable domain (remainder filled in from reference TRBV5-6 and TRBJ2-7): DAGVTQSPTHLIKTRGQQVTLRCSPKSGHDTVSWYQQALGQGPQFIFQYYEEEERQRGNFPDRFSGHQFPNYSSELNVNALLLGDSALYLCASSFGQGDYEQYFGPGTRLTVT.

This chain uses TRBV4-2 with TRBJ2-2; D unclear. Germline CDR1 is LGHNA and CDR2 is YNFKEQ. This CDR3 contains 13 residues. The V end lost 3 bases, the J end lost 6 bases, and 8 bases lay between the germline ends. The CDR3 DNA follows: TGTGCCAGCAGCCAGCAGGTCTCCGGGGAGCTGTTTTTT. It encodes CASSQQVSGELFF.

V gene TRBV4-3 combines with J gene TRBJ1-2; 9 bases are shared with TRBD1. Trimming removed 3 bases from V and 2 bases from J; junction bases left unmatched: 10. CDR3 length: 17 residues. Germline lookup yields CDR1 LGHNA and CDR2 YSLEER. The CDR3 DNA is TGCGCCAGCAGCCAGGGACAGGGACTTACCCAGAACTATGGCTACACCTTC. Its translation is CASSQGQGLTQNYGYTF.